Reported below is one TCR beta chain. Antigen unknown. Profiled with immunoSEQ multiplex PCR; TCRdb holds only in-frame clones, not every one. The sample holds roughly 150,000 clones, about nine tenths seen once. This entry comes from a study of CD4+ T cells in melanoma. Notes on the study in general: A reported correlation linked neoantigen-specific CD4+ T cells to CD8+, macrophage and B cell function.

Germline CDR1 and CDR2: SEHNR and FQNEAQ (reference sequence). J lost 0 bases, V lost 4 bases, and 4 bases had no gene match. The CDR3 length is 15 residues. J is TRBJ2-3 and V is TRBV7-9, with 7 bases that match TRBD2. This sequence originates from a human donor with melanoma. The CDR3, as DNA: TGTGCCAGCAGCTCCTGGGGGGGTAGCACAGATACGCAGTATTTT. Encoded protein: CASSSWGGSTDTQYF.